This T cell receptor (beta chain) emerged from a study of identical twins. From the 5' RACE reads, TCRdb called clonotypes with MiXCR, one entry per CDR3 protein. The sample shows hundreds of thousands of distinct CDR3 sequences, 15% to 20% of them seen only once. The V end was cut by 1 base, the J end by 9 bases, with 10 bases between. Germline V lookup: CDR1 KGHSY, CDR2 FQNENV. The CDR3 loop spans 14 amino acids. These data were also filed under a second study, of T cells expressing NK-cell markers. From that report: Investigators obtained TCR beta repertoires from sorted CD3+CD56+NKG2C+, CD3+CD56+NKG2C- and CD3+CD56-NKG2C+ T cells.

This chain links TRBV16 with TRBJ1-6; a weak D match, TRBD1 (5 bases). The TCR originated in a woman younger than 30 in good health. Sequenced material: PBMCs. The CDR3 loop is CASSQYQGGSPLHF. CDR3 sequence (DNA): TGTGCCAGCAGCCAATATCAGGGTGGTTCACCCCTCCACTTT.